Below are 19 T cell receptor beta chains sequenced from a single sample in a study of blood T cell repertoires in COVID-19. Assay used: immunoSEQ multiplex PCR; TCRdb lists only in-frame clones, some missing. The sample includes 360,000 or so clones, 90% of them seen just once. Sequencing input: peripheral blood. The receptors come from a man aged 18-30 years with active or convalescent COVID-19.

The chain has TRBV4-1 and TRBJ2-7; 10 bases match TRBD2. CDR3 length: 15 residues. Germline assignment: CDR1 MGHRA and CDR2 YSYEKL. The V and J ends lost 4 bases and 10 bases, in that order; junction bases with no gene match: 13. CDR3 sequence: CASSPEERGGLEQYF. The CDR3 bases are TGCGCCAGCAGCCCAGAAGAGCGGGGGGGCCTCGAACAGTACTTC.

The chain combines TRBV27 with TRBJ1-4; 8 bases agree with TRBD1. This CDR3 is built from 13 residues. The V segment lost 5 bases and the J segment 11 bases; nucleotides outside the gene matches: 7. Germline V CDR1 and CDR2: MNHEY, SMNVEV (reference sequence). The DNA for the CDR3 is TGTGCCAGCAGTCCGGGGACAGGAGGGAAACTGTTTTTT. Its protein is CASSPGTGGKLFF.

This clone was observed once. The CDR3: CASSLTDFINSPLHF. The DNA for the CDR3 is TGTGCCAGCAGTTTGACAGATTTTATTAATTCACCCCTCCACTTT. The gene calls are TRBV28 and TRBJ1-6; the D gene is possibly TRBD1 (5 bases). The V gene lost 3 bases and the J gene lost 6 bases, with 12 bases spanning the gap. Looked up from germline, CDR1 is MDHEN and CDR2 is SYDVKM. CDR3 length: 15 amino acids.

V usage is TRBV5-5 and J usage is TRBJ1-2, with 7 nucleotides matching TRBD1. The ends lost 4 bases at V and 3 bases at J; junction bases unmatched: 12. The CDR3 is 16 residues long. CDR1 and CDR2 (germline): SGHKS, YYEKEE (reference sequence). The CDR3 DNA follows: TGTGCCAGCAGCCTGGAAGACAGGGCGGTTCACTATGGCTACACCTTC. It yields the protein CASSLEDRAVHYGYTF.

This clone has only one observation. This chain joins TRBV4-1 and TRBJ1-1; maybe TRBD1 (5 bases). Germline loops: CDR1 MGHRA, CDR2 YSYEKL. The CDR3 sequence is 14 residues long. The V end lost 4 bases, the J end lost 3 bases, and 12 bases lay between the germline ends. Here the CDR3 DNA reads TGCGCCAGCAGCCCATCTCCAGGGCACACTGAAGCTTTCTTT. Amino acids: CASSPSPGHTEAFF.

The chain uses TRBV7-2 and TRBJ2-5; D gene unclear. Germline loops: CDR1 SGHTA, CDR2 FQGNSA. The CDR3 is 14 residues long. Deletions cut 5 bases from V and 5 bases from J, with 15 bases between. The CDR3 is CASSPRSLLETQYF. Written as DNA, the CDR3 is TGTGCCAGCAGCCCGAGGTCCTTATTGGAGACCCAGTACTTC.

The gene calls are TRBV5-5 and TRBJ2-3, with a tentative D call TRBD1 (5 bases). V was cut by 4 bases and J by 0 bases, with 15 bases left in between. The CDR3 runs to 16 residues. CDR1 and CDR2 from the germline V gene are SGHKS and YYEKEE (reference sequence). The CDR3 sequence is CASSPIDSSSTDTQYF. The CDR3 bases are TGTGCCAGCAGCCCTATCGACAGTTCTAGCACAGATACGCAGTATTTT.

The chain couples TRBV7-9 to TRBJ2-7; 9 bases align to TRBD1. The trim removed 1 base at V and 12 bases at J, leaving 4 bases unmatched. Germline CDR1 reads SEHNR; CDR2 reads FQNEAQ (reference sequence). This CDR3 comprises 12 residues. CDR3 sequence: CASSLEDRGLYF. CDR3 DNA sequence: TGTGCCAGCAGCTTAGAGGACAGGGGTTTGTACTTC.

The rearrangement links TRBV12-3 or TRBV12-4 to TRBJ2-7; D is unresolved. The CDR3 sequence is 12 residues long. V was clipped by 5 bases and J by 7 bases, with 12 bases between them. CDR3 bases: TGTGCCAGCAGTCAAATTTACTCAGAGCAGTACTTC. Encoded protein: CASSQIYSEQYF.

This chain uses TRBV2 with TRBJ2-7, with 12 bases matching TRBD2. V lost 7 bases and J lost 4; bases outside the gene matches: 5. CDR1 is SNHLY, CDR2 FYNNEI, per germline. This CDR3 region has 14 residues. The CDR3 loop reads CASKRLAGEYEQYF. CDR3 sequence (DNA): TGTGCCAGCAAGCGACTAGCGGGAGAGTACGAGCAGTACTTC.

The J gene is TRBJ2-1, the V gene TRBV6-5; D is possibly TRBD1 (5 bases). There are 14 residues in the CDR3. Trimming took 7 bases from V and 4 from J, leaving 14 bases between them. Germline V lookup: CDR1 MNHEY, CDR2 SVGAGI. CDR3: CASTPDRGYNEQFF. The CDR3 region has the DNA TGTGCCAGCACCCCCGACAGAGGATACAATGAGCAGTTCTTC.

The chain is built from TRBV4-2 and TRBJ2-3; D may be TRBD2 (5 bases). The CDR3 runs to 13 residues. Germline loops: CDR1 LGHNA, CDR2 YNFKEQ. V was pared by 1 base and J by 8 bases, with 10 bases between. CDR3 DNA sequence: TGTGCCAGCAGCCAAGCGGCGGGCGCTACGCAGTATTTT. It specifies CASSQAAGATQYF.

This clone appeared once. The chain recombines TRBV28 with TRBJ2-7, with D possibly matching TRBD2 (6 bases). This CDR3 contains 14 residues. Per germline, CDR1 MDHEN and CDR2 SYDVKM. Deletions cut 2 bases from V and 0 bases from J, with 8 bases between. The CDR3 region has the DNA TGTGCCAGCAGTTTAGGACTAAACTCCTACGAGCAGTACTTC. Protein product: CASSLGLNSYEQYF.

The genes are TRBV5-3 and TRBJ2-3; TRBD1 agrees at 9 bases. TRBV5-3 is reported as an ORF; its role is uncertain. The CDR3 loop spans 16 amino acids. The trim removed 5 bases at V and 3 bases at J, leaving 10 bases unmatched. CDR3 residues: CARSSRTGDPTDTQYF. CDR3 bases: TGTGCCAGAAGTTCTAGGACAGGGGACCCGACAGATACGCAGTATTTT.

J is TRBJ1-2 and V is TRBV24-1; 7 bases fit TRBD1. Trimming at V came to 3 bases and at J to 1 base, leaving 4 bases not matched to a gene. The CDR3 has 15 residues. Germline V gene data show CDR1 as KGHDR and CDR2 as SFDVKD. The CDR3 DNA reads as TGTGCCACCAGTGATCCCGGACAGGTTAACTATGGCTACACCTTC. As protein: CATSDPGQVNYGYTF.

The chain uses TRBV25-1 and TRBJ2-3, with 9 bases fitting TRBD1. With V trimmed by 1 base and J by 6 bases, 8 bases remained unmatched. This CDR3 contains 16 residues. From germline, CDR1 is MGHDK and CDR2 SYGVNS. The CDR3 protein is CASSELVQGAPDTQYF. The CDR3 DNA sequence: TGTGCCAGCAGTGAATTAGTACAGGGGGCGCCGGATACGCAGTATTTT.

This chain connects TRBV29-1 to TRBJ1-1; 10 bases align to TRBD1. This CDR3 spans 14 amino acids. Per the germline V gene, CDR1 is SQVTM and CDR2 is ANQGSEA. V lost 4 bases to trimming and J lost 8 bases; unmatched junction nucleotides: 10. This CDR3 is CSVVGGQGMAEAFF. The CDR3 DNA reads TGCAGCGTTGTGGGGGGACAGGGGATGGCCGAAGCTTTCTTT.

This chain joins TRBV18 and TRBJ2-2; D might be TRBD1 (5 bases). This CDR3 is built from 15 residues. The V gene lost 6 bases and the J gene lost 0 bases, with 11 bases spanning the gap. Per germline, CDR1 KGHSH and CDR2 LQKENI. The CDR3 sequence is CASSKDNANTGELFF. The DNA for the CDR3 is TGTGCCAGCTCCAAGGACAACGCGAACACCGGGGAGCTGTTTTTT.

The J gene is TRBJ2-1, the V gene TRBV3-1 (or the pseudogene TRBV3-2); 9 bases map to TRBD2. CDR1 is LGHDT and CDR2 is YNNKEL in the germline V gene (reference sequence). The CDR3 loop spans 16 amino acids. The V and J ends lost 1 base and 4 bases, in that order; junction bases with no gene match: 5. CDR3 loop: CASSQVSGGLYNEQFF. The CDR3 coding sequence is TGTGCCAGCAGCCAAGTTAGCGGGGGCCTTTACAATGAGCAGTTCTTC.